Each of the 27 T cell receptor beta chains below was sequenced from the same sample in a study of blood T cell repertoires in COVID-19 (dated by TCRdb to 2020 to 2022). Library preparation employed the immunoSEQ multiplex PCR assay. What TCRdb holds here is the immuneACCESS table cut down to in-frame rearrangements. Part of the clones is not present; checked against another copy, under half of the missing clones reflect an unresolved V gene, and the others are unexplained. Within this sample are 350,000 or so clones, with around four fifths of them counted one time only. The ten top clones hold 2.5% to 3% of the sample. The sample taken for sequencing was peripheral blood. These receptors were obtained from a man aged 25 to 45 with active or convalescent COVID-19.

The chain is built from TRBV7-3 and TRBJ2-1, with TRBD2 matching 11 bases. Germline lookup yields CDR1 SGHTA and CDR2 FQGTGA. Trimming cost V 4 bases and J 3 bases; bases outside gene matches: 5. The CDR3 is 16 amino acids. CDR3 bases: TGTGCCAGCAGCTCCTCTAGCGGGGGGTTCTACAATGAGCAGTTCTTC. Translated: CASSSSSGGFYNEQFF. The full variable domain, completed using reference TRBV7-3 and TRBJ2-1, is GAGVSQTPSNKVTEKGKYVELRCDPISGHTALYWYRQSLGQGPEFLIYFQGTGAADDSGLPNDRFFAVRPEGSVSTLKIQRTERGDSAVYLCASSSSSGGFYNEQFFGPGTRLTVL.

The gene calls are TRBV14 and TRBJ2-7, with a possible D match to TRBD1 (5 bases). Germline CDR1 reads SGHDN; CDR2 reads FVKESK. The V end was cut by 0 bases, the J end by 0 bases, with 12 bases between. This CDR3 is built from 16 residues. The CDR3 sequence: CASSQDGAVSSYEQYF. CDR3 in DNA: TGTGCCAGCAGCCAAGATGGGGCAGTGAGCTCCTACGAGCAGTACTTC.

The rearrangement links TRBV28 to TRBJ2-7, with a possible D match to TRBD1 (5 bases). There are 16 residues in the CDR3. Germline V gene data show CDR1 as MDHEN and CDR2 as SYDVKM. V gave up 0 bases and J gave up 6 bases, with 18 bases separating them. The CDR3 region is CASSLWGGALGAEQYF. Written as DNA, the CDR3 is TGTGCCAGCAGTTTATGGGGTGGGGCACTTGGGGCCGAGCAGTACTTC.

The genes are TRBV2 and TRBJ2-1; D ambiguous. The germline V and J ends were trimmed by 5 bases and 9 bases, with 17 bases remaining between them. Germline V gene lookup returns CDR1 SNHLY and CDR2 FYNNEI. The CDR3 extends over 14 amino acids. The CDR3 region is CASSPYSIESEQFF. Here the CDR3 DNA reads TGTGCCAGCAGTCCTTATTCTATTGAGAGTGAGCAGTTCTTC.

The chain joins TRBV6-5 to TRBJ1-1; D gene uncertain. V was cut by 7 bases and J by 5 bases, with 17 bases left in between. Germline V gene lookup returns CDR1 MNHEY and CDR2 SVGAGI. The CDR3 contains 14 residues. The CDR3 protein is CASTSNGGGTEAFF. The CDR3 DNA reads as TGTGCCAGCACTTCTAATGGCGGTGGAACTGAAGCTTTCTTT.

The rearrangement uses TRBV10-3 and TRBJ2-7; 9 nucleotides align to TRBD1. V lost 6 bases and J lost 4; bases outside the gene matches: 4. This CDR3 spans 13 amino acids. Germline assignment: CDR1 ENHRY and CDR2 SYGVKD. CDR3 sequence: CAISGQGTYEQYF. CDR3 DNA sequence: TGTGCCATCAGCGGACAGGGGACTTACGAGCAGTACTTC.

V is TRBV28 and J is TRBJ2-6; possibly TRBD2 for D (6 bases). Trimming cost V 5 bases and J 0 bases, with 11 bases left between them. CDR3 length: 16 residues. Germline values: CDR1 MDHEN, CDR2 SYDVKM. The CDR3 nucleotides read TGTGCCAGCAGTCCCGGGACTTTCTCTGGGGCCAACGTCCTGACTTTC. Its protein is CASSPGTFSGANVLTF.

V is TRBV5-4 and J is TRBJ1-2, with D possibly matching TRBD1 (5 bases). Per the germline V gene, CDR1 is SGHNT and CDR2 is YYREEE (reference sequence). This CDR3 is built from 14 residues. Trimming took off 6 bases at V and 4 bases at J, with 16 bases between the two ends. CDR3 sequence reads: CASTPGRGTYGYTF. CDR3 bases: TGTGCCAGCACCCCGGGGCGGGGGACCTATGGCTACACCTTC.

V gene TRBV28 combines with J gene TRBJ2-7; tentatively, D is TRBD2 (6 bases). The CDR3 is 13 residues long. The V gene lost 8 bases and the J gene lost 0 bases, with 11 bases spanning the gap. CDR1 MDHEN and CDR2 SYDVKM come from the germline V gene. The CDR3 is CASRDFGSYEQYF. DNA for the CDR3: TGTGCCAGCCGGGACTTCGGCTCCTACGAGCAGTACTTC.

Only a few counts were recorded for this clone. This chain connects TRBV6-6 to TRBJ2-7; D call uncertain. V was shortened by 6 bases and J by 3 bases, with 9 bases between the two germline ends. This CDR3 region has 12 residues. The germline V gene has CDR1 MNHNY and CDR2 SVGAGI (reference sequence). The CDR3, as DNA: TGTGCCAGCAGCACGACGGGCTACGAGCAGTACTTC. It yields the protein CASSTTGYEQYF.

J is TRBJ2-1 and V is TRBV27, with 8 bases matching TRBD2. CDR3 length equals 14 residues. V lost 5 bases to trimming and J lost 4 bases; unmatched junction nucleotides: 4. Germline V gene lookup returns CDR1 MNHEY and CDR2 SMNVEV (reference sequence). The CDR3 is CASSPASGYNEQFF. In nucleotides, the CDR3 is TGTGCCAGCAGTCCCGCTAGCGGGTACAATGAGCAGTTCTTC.

This chain connects TRBV30 to TRBJ2-1; 7 bases fit TRBD1. The CDR3 contains 13 residues. The germline V gene encodes CDR1 GTSNPN and CDR2 SVGIG (reference sequence). Germline trimming cut 4 bases from V and 4 bases from J; bases unmatched to any gene: 4. The CDR3, as DNA: TGTGCCTGGACAGCGGACAGGTACAATGAGCAGTTCTTC. It codes for CAWTADRYNEQFF. Combining the CDR3 with reference TRBV30 and TRBJ2-1 gives the whole variable domain SQTIHQWPATLVQPVGSPLSLECTVEGTSNPNLYWYRQAAGRGLQLLFYSVGIGQISSEVPQNLSASRPQDRQFILSSKKLLLSDSGFYLCAWTADRYNEQFFGPGTRLTVL.

The chain joins TRBV7-2 to TRBJ2-7; D call uncertain. Trimming took off 1 base at V and 2 bases at J, with 6 bases between the two ends. The length of the CDR3 is 13 residues. CDR1 is SGHTA and CDR2 is FQGNSA in the germline V gene. The CDR3 is CASSLVRTYEQYF. CDR3 DNA sequence: TGTGCCAGCAGCTTAGTTCGTACCTACGAGCAGTACTTC.

The V call is TRBV7-6, the J call TRBJ1-2; 10 bases agree with TRBD1. This CDR3 region has 15 residues. CDR1 and CDR2 from the germline V gene are SGHVS and FNYEAQ. Trimming removed 4 bases from V and 4 bases from J; junction bases left unmatched: 6. The DNA for the CDR3 is TGTGCCAGCAGCTCTTCCGGGACAGGGGTCTATGGCTACACCTTC. Amino acid sequence: CASSSSGTGVYGYTF.

A single count supports this clone. The genes are TRBV2 and TRBJ1-6; TRBD1 matches 7 bases. This CDR3 contains 16 residues. V was pared by 7 bases and J by 7 bases, with 13 bases of the junction left unmatched. Germline-derived CDR1 and CDR2 are SNHLY and FYNNEI. The CDR3 DNA is TGTGCCAGCAACTTACAGGGGCTACATGGGAATTCACCCCTCCACTTT. Translation gives CASNLQGLHGNSPLHF.

The chain has TRBV11-2 and TRBJ2-7, with no clear D. Germline loops: CDR1 SGHAT, CDR2 FQNNGV. The CDR3 length is 12 residues. V was trimmed by 3 bases and J by 6 bases, leaving 9 bases between them. CDR3 DNA: TGTGCCAGCAGCTTCGTAGAGGCCGAGCAGTACTTC. This sequence encodes CASSFVEAEQYF.

The gene calls are TRBV28 and TRBJ1-1; weak D call: TRBD1 (5 bases). The CDR3 length is 13 residues. CDR1 and CDR2 (germline): MDHEN, SYDVKM. V lost 7 bases and J lost 4, with 13 bases in between. For the CDR3, the DNA is TGTGCCAGCACCTTAGGGGTGGGCACTGAAGCTTTCTTT. Translated, it gives CASTLGVGTEAFF.

This chain links TRBV11-1 with TRBJ2-2; D gene ambiguous. This CDR3 has 13 amino acids. V lost 2 bases to trimming and J lost 7 bases, with 8 bases between them. Per germline, CDR1 SGHAT and CDR2 FQDESV (reference sequence). The CDR3 DNA is TGTGCCAGCAGCTTAATGAGAGTCGGGGAGCTGTTTTTT. Its translation: CASSLMRVGELFF.

This chain links TRBV5-1 with TRBJ2-3; possible D gene TRBD2, 5 bases. The CDR3 is made up of 14 amino acids. The germline V and J ends were trimmed by 6 bases and 4 bases, with 15 bases remaining between them. Germline V gene lookup returns CDR1 SGHRS and CDR2 YFSETQ. The CDR3 loop is CASNPDFGADTQYF. The CDR3 DNA sequence: TGCGCCAGCAACCCGGACTTCGGAGCAGATACGCAGTATTTT.

The chain is built from TRBV11-3 and TRBJ2-7, with TRBD2 as a possible D gene (7 bases). Germline V gives CDR1 SGHNT, CDR2 YENEEA. The V end lost 2 bases, the J end lost 0 bases, and 17 bases lay between the germline ends. This CDR3 has 17 residues. This CDR3 is CASSLNDWRGHSYEQYF. The CDR3, as DNA: TGTGCCAGCAGCTTAAACGACTGGCGGGGGCACTCCTACGAGCAGTACTTC.

The rearrangement joins TRBV18 to TRBJ2-2, with 10 positions matching TRBD2. CDR3 length: 16 amino acids. J lost 10 bases, V lost 3 bases, and 11 bases had no gene match. Germline CDR1 reads KGHSH; CDR2 reads LQKENI. CDR3 protein: CASSPGRLAGVEELFF. CDR3 coding DNA: TGTGCCAGCTCACCGGGTCGGCTAGCGGGAGTCGAGGAGCTGTTTTTT. The whole variable domain, filled in from reference TRBV18 and TRBJ2-2, reads NAGVMQNPRHLVRRRGQEARLRCSPMKGHSHVYWYRQLPEEGLKFMVYLQKENIIDESGMPKERFSAEFPKEGPSILRIQQVVRGDSAAYFCASSPGRLAGVEELFFGEGSRLTVL.

The CDR3 loop is CASSLASGNYGYTF. CDR3 DNA: TGTGCCAGCAGCTTGGCCTCGGGAAACTATGGCTACACCTTC. The chain couples TRBV5-4 to TRBJ1-2, with D unresolved. Germline assignment: CDR1 SGHNT and CDR2 YYREEE (reference sequence). The CDR3 extends over 14 amino acids. Trimming removed 0 bases from V and 2 bases from J, with 8 bases in between.

This chain links TRBV4-2 with TRBJ2-3, with 7 bases lining up with TRBD2. This CDR3 is 15 amino acids long. Germline trimming cut 1 base from V and 2 bases from J; bases unmatched to any gene: 3. Germline CDR1 is LGHNA and CDR2 is YNFKEQ. This chain's CDR3 is CASSQAGGTTDTQYF. The CDR3, as DNA: TGTGCCAGCAGCCAAGCGGGAGGCACCACAGATACGCAGTATTTT.

This chain links TRBV3-1 (or the pseudogene TRBV3-2) with TRBJ2-7; D gene unclear. This CDR3 has 11 residues. In germline, CDR1 is LGHDT, CDR2 YNNKEL (reference sequence). The V end was cut by 1 base, the J end by 11 bases, with 9 bases between. The CDR3 reads CASSQADREYF. For the CDR3, the DNA is TGTGCCAGCAGCCAAGCAGATCGGGAGTACTTC.

There are a few counts of this clone. The genes are TRBV7-2 and TRBJ2-4; 11 bases map to TRBD2. This CDR3 comprises 15 residues. Per the germline V gene, CDR1 is SGHTA and CDR2 is FQGNSA. Trimming at V came to 4 bases and at J to 9 bases, leaving 8 bases not matched to a gene. This chain's CDR3 is CASSSSGGRLTIQYF. CDR3 bases: TGTGCCAGCAGCTCTAGCGGGGGGCGCCTTACCATTCAGTACTTC.

The chain carries TRBV5-5 and TRBJ2-4; possible D gene TRBD2, 6 bases. Trimming took 4 bases from V and 9 from J, leaving 14 bases between them. The CDR3 covers 13 residues. Germline V lookup: CDR1 SGHKS, CDR2 YYEKEE (reference sequence). CDR3 protein: CASSPFRGSIQYF. CDR3 DNA: TGTGCCAGCAGCCCGTTCCGGGGGAGCATTCAGTACTTC.

The chain uses TRBV30 and TRBJ1-5, with no clear D. This CDR3 has 13 residues. Germline V gives CDR1 GTSNPN, CDR2 SVGIG (reference sequence). Trimming removed 1 base at V and 7 bases at J, with 11 bases between. The CDR3 region is CAWSDTRSQPQHF. The CDR3 DNA reads TGTGCCTGGAGTGATACAAGGAGCCAGCCCCAGCATTTT. The full variable domain, completed using reference TRBV30 and TRBJ1-5, is SQTIHQWPATLVQPVGSPLSLECTVEGTSNPNLYWYRQAAGRGLQLLFYSVGIGQISSEVPQNLSASRPQDRQFILSSKKLLLSDSGFYLCAWSDTRSQPQHFGDGTRLSIL.